Listed below are T cell receptor beta chains from one sample, sequenced in a study of spatial heterogeneity in lung cancer. TCRdb passed the 5' RACE reads through MiXCR, listing each CDR3 protein once. The sample shows about 45,000 distinct CDR3 sequences, under 7.5% of them seen only once. Here the sequenced sample was PBMCs, taken at surgery. These TCRs come from a female donor with early-stage non-small cell lung cancer. Both conserved end residues are part of each CDR3. The D gene is left open where the match is weak. Size values are once, few and many counts, or a class for expanded clones, and some rows have none.

d_gene	len	v_gene	abundance	j_gene	CDR3nt	CDR3aa
TRBD1	15	TRBV7-2	few	TRBJ1-2	TGTGCCAGCAGCCCCACCCGGGACAGGGAAGGTGGCTACACCTTC	CASSPTRDREGGYTF
NA	15	TRBV24-1	many	TRBJ2-3	TGTGCCACCAGTGATTCGAGTCGCCGGGAGGATACGCAGTATTTT	CATSDSSRREDTQYF
TRBD1	15	TRBV6-6	many	TRBJ2-1	TGTGCCAGCAGGCCGGGACAGGGGCCCTACAATGAGCAGTTCTTC	CASRPGQGPYNEQFF
NA	13	TRBV12-3/TRBV12-4	many	TRBJ1-5	TGTGCCAGCAGTCCGGATAGCAATCAGCCCCAGCATTTT	CASSPDSNQPQHF
TRBD1	18	TRBV6-1	many	TRBJ1-6	TGTGCCAGCAGTGAAAGAGGGGCAGGGGGCAGGGGGGCTTCACCCCTCCACTTT	CASSERGAGGRGASPLHF
NA	13	TRBV7-9	many	TRBJ2-3	TGTGCCAGCAGCTCGAGATCCGCAGATACGCAGTATTTT	CASSSRSADTQYF
TRBD2	14	TRBV20-1	NA	TRBJ2-5	TGCAGTGCTAGCGCATGGGGGGGACAAGAGACCCAGTACTTC	CSASAWGGQETQYF
NA	13	TRBV14	many	TRBJ1-2	TGTGCCAGCAGCCAAAACCGGGACTATGGCTACACCTTC	CASSQNRDYGYTF
NA	17	TRBV3-1	many	TRBJ2-7	TGTGCCAGCAGCCAAGGGCTGGGGCAGGGAGGCCCGTACGAGCAGTACTTC	CASSQGLGQGGPYEQYF
TRBD1	13	TRBV7-9	many	TRBJ2-3	TGTGCCACCCGGACAGGTAGCACAGATACGCAGTATTTT	CATRTGSTDTQYF
TRBD1	14	TRBV28	few	TRBJ1-2	TGTGCCAGCAGTGTTGGACAGGGGGCGTTTGGCTACACCTTC	CASSVGQGAFGYTF
TRBD1	17	TRBV2	many	TRBJ2-6	TGTGCCAGCAGTGATTATGACAGGGCAGCTGGGGCCAACGTCCTGACTTTC	CASSDYDRAAGANVLTF